The clone carrying this T cell receptor beta chain was recorded a few times. The antigen remains undetermined. These data come from a study of identical twins. Study outcomes and limitations: Recombination models fit unrelated individuals' TCR alpha sharing but underestimated twins'. The more abundant beta clonotypes in cord blood had fewer insertions, and memory repertoires did not show this.

The CDR3 contains 13 residues. From germline, CDR1 is DFQATT and CDR2 SNEGSKA (reference sequence). J was trimmed by 13 bases and V by 4 bases; bases with no gene match: 10. Unique molecular identifiers were present on cDNA, and template switching added a universal primer site. Via MiXCR, TCRdb re-called the 5' RACE reads, giving one row per CDR3 protein. The sample consists of approximately 620,000 distinct CDR3 sequences, 8% to 9% of them appearing once. These sequences were also reported in another study, on yellow fever vaccine responses in identical twins. This second study notes: Among the twins, the vaccine T cell response reportedly seemed partly convergent and partly personalized.

Sample: PBMCs. V and J are TRBV20-1 and TRBJ2-5, with 12 bases matching TRBD1. The sequence was collected from a woman aged 18-29 years in good health. DNA of the CDR3: TGCAGTGCTACCGGGACAGGGGGCTTAGGGGGGTACTTC. Its translation is CSATGTGGLGGYF.